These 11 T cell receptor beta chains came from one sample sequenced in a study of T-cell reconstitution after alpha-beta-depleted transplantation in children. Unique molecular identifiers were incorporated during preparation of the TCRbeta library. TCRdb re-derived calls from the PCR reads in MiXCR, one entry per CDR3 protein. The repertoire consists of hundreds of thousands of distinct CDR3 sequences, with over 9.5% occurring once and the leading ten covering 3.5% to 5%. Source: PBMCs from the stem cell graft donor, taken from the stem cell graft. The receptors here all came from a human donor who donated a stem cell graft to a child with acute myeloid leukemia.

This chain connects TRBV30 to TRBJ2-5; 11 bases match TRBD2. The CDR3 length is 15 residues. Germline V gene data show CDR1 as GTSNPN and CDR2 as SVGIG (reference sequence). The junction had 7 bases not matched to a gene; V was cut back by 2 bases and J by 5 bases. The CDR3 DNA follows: TGTGCCTGGAGTCCCAATAGCGGGAGGGCCGAGACCCAGTACTTC. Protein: CAWSPNSGRAETQYF.

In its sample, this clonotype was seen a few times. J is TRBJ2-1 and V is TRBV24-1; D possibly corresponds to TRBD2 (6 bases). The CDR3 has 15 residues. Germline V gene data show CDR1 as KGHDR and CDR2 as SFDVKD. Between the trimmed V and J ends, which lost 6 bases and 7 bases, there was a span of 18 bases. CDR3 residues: CATSTHRGTVNEQFF. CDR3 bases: TGTGCCACCAGTACCCACCGGGGGACTGTAAATGAGCAGTTCTTC.

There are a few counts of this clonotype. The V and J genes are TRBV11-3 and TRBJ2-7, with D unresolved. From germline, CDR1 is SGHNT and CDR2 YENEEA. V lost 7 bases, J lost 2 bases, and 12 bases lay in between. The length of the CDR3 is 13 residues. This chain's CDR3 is CASNLQIAYEQYF. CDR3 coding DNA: TGTGCCAGCAACCTACAGATAGCCTACGAGCAGTACTTC.

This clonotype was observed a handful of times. For the CDR3, the DNA is TGTGCCAGCTCCGCGGAGAGCTCCTACAATGAGCAGTTCTTC. Protein product: CASSAESSYNEQFF. The chain recombines TRBV7-2 with TRBJ2-1; D remains ambiguous. The CDR3 consists of 14 residues. Germline lookup yields CDR1 SGHTA and CDR2 FQGNSA. Trimming shortened V by 8 bases and J by 0 bases, and 11 bases separated the two germline ends.

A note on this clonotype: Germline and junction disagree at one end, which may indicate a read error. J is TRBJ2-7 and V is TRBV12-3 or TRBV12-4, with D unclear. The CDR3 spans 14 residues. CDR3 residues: CANSDTRSSYEQYF. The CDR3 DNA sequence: TGTGCCAACAGTGACACCCGAAGCTCCTACGAGCAGTACTTC.

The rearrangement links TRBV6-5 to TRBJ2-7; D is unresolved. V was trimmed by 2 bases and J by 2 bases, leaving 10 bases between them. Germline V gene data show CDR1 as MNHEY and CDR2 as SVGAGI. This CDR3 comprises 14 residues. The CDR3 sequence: CASSYGVGPYEQYF. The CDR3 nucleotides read TGTGCCAGCAGTTACGGGGTTGGGCCCTACGAGCAGTACTTC.

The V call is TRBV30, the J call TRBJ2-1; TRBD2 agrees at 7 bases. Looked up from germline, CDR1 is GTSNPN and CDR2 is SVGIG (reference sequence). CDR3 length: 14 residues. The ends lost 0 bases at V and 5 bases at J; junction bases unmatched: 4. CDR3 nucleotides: TGTGCCTGGAGTGTAGGAGCGGGGAACAATGAGCAGTTCTTC. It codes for CAWSVGAGNNEQFF.

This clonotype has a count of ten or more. The CDR3 is CASSQRVPGGQETQYF. The DNA of the CDR3 is TGTGCCAGCAGTCAAAGAGTCCCGGGAGGCCAAGAGACCCAGTACTTC. V gene TRBV6-1 combines with J gene TRBJ2-5, with 7 positions matching TRBD2. From germline, CDR1 is MNHNS and CDR2 SASEGT. Germline trimming cut 5 bases from V and 1 base from J; bases unmatched to any gene: 10. The CDR3 has 16 residues.

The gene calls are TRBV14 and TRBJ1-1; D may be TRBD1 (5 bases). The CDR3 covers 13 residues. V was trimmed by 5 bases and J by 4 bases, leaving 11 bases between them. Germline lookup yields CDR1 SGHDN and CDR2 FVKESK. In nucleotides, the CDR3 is TGTGCCAGCAGCTGGGACCTGAGCACTGAAGCTTTCTTT. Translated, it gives CASSWDLSTEAFF.

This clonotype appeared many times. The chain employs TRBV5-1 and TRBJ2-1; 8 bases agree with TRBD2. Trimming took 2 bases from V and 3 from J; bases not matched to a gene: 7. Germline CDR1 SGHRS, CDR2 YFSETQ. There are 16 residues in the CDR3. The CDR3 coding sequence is TGCGCCAGCAGCTTAACCGCCGGGACTAGCTACAATGAGCAGTTCTTC. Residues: CASSLTAGTSYNEQFF.

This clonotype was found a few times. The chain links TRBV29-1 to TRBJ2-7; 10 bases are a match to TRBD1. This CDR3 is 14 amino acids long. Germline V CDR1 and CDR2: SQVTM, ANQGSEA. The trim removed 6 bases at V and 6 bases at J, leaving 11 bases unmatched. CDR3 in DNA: TGCAGCGTCCCAGCCGGGACAGGGGTCGGCGAGCAGTACTTC. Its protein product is CSVPAGTGVGEQYF.